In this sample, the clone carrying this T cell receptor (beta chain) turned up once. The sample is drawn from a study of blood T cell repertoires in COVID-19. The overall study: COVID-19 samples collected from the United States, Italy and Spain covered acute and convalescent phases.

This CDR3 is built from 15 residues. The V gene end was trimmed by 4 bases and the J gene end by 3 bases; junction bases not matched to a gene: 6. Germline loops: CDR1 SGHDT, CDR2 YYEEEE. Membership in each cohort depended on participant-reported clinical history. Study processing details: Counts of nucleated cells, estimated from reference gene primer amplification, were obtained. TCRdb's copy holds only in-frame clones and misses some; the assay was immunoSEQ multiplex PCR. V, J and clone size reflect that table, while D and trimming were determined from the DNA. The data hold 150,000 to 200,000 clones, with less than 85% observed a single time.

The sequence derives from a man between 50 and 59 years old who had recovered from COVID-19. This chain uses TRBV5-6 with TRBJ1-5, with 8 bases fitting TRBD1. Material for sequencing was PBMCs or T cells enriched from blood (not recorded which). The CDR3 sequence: CASSRQGQINQPQHF. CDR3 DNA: TGTGCCAGCAGCCGACAGGGGCAAATCAATCAGCCCCAGCATTTT.